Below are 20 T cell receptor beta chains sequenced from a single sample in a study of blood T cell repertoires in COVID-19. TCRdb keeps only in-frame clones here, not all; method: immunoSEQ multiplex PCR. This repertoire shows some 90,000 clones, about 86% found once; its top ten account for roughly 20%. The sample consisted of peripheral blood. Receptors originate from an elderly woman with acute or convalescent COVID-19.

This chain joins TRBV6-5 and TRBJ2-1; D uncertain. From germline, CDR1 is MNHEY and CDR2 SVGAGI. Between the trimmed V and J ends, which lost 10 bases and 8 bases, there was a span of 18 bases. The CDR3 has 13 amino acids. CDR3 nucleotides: TGTGCCACCCGCGCCCAGGTTGGCCATGAGCAGTTCTTC. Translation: CATRAQVGHEQFF.

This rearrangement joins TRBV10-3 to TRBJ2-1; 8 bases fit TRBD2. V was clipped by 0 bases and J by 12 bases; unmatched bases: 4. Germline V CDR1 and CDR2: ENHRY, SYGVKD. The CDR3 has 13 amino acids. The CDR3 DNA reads TGTGCCATCAGTGAGTCCGGGGGGGGGTCGCAGTTCTTC. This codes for CAISESGGGSQFF.

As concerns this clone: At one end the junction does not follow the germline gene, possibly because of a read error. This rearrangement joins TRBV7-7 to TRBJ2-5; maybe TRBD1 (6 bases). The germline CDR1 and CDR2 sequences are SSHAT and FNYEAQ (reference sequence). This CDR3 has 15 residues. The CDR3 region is CASSLARTVQETQYF. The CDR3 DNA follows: TGTGCTAGCAGCTTAGCCCGGACAGTCCAAGAGACCCAGTACTTC. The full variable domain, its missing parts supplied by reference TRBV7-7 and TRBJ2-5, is GAGVSQSPRYKVTKRGQDVTLRCDPISSHATLYWYQQALGQGPEFLTYFNYEAQPDKSGLPSDRFSAERPEGSISTLTIQRTEQRDSAMYRCASSLARTVQETQYFGPGTRLLVL.

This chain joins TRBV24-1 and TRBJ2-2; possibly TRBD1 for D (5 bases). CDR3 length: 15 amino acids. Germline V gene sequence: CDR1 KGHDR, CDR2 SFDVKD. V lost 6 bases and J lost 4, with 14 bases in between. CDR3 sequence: CATSSRTYLTGELFF. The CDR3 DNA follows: TGTGCCACCAGTAGCAGGACATACCTCACCGGGGAGCTGTTTTTT.

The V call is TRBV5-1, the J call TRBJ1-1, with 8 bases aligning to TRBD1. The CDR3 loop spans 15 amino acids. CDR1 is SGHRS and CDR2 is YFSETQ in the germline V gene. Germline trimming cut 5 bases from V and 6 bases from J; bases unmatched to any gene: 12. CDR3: CASRWGPGQVSEAFF. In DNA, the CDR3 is TGCGCCAGCAGATGGGGGCCGGGACAGGTTTCTGAAGCTTTCTTT.

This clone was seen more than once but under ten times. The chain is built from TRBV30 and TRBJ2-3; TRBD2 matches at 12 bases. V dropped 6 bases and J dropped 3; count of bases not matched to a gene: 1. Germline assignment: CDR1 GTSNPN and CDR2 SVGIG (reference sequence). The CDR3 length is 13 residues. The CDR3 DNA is TGTGCCTGCCTAGCGGGGGGGACAGATACGCAGTATTTT. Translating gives CACLAGGTDTQYF.

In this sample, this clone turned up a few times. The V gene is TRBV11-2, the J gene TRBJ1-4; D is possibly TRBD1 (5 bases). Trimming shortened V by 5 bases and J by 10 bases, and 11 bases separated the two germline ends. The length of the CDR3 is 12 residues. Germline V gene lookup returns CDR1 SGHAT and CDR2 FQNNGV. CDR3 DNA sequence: TGTGCCAGCAGCCCTACCGACAGAAAACTGTTTTTT. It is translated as CASSPTDRKLFF.

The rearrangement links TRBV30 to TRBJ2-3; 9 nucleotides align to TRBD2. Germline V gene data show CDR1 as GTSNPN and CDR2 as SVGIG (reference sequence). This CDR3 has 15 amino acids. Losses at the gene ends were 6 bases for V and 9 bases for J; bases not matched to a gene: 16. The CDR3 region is CACTGSGGTWGTQYF. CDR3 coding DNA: TGTGCCTGCACGGGGAGCGGGGGGACTTGGGGGACGCAGTATTTT.

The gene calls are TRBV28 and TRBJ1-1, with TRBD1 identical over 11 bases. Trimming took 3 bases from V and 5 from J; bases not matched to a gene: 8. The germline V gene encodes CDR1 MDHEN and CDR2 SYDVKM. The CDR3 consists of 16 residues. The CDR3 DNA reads TGTGCCAGCAGTTTGGCCCTGGGACAGGGGGGTACTGAAGCTTTCTTT. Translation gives CASSLALGQGGTEAFF. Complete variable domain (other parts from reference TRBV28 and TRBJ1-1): DVKVTQSSRYLVKRTGEKVFLECVQDMDHENMFWYRQDPGLGLRLIYFSYDVKMKEKGDIPEGYSVSREKKERFSLILESASTNQTSMYLCASSLALGQGGTEAFFGQGTRLTVV.

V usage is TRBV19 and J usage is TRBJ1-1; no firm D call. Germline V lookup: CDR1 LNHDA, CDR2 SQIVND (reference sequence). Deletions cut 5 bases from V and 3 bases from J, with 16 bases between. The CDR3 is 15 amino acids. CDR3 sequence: CASSAGPQRDTEAFF. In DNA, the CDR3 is TGTGCCAGTAGTGCCGGACCTCAGAGGGACACTGAAGCTTTCTTT.

For the CDR3, the DNA is TGTGCCAGCAGCTACTCAGGGGTTACCGGGGAGCTGTTTTTT. Translating it yields CASSYSGVTGELFF. V gene TRBV7-9 combines with J gene TRBJ2-2; TRBD1 is a possible D gene (6 bases). Trimming pared 4 bases from V and 5 bases from J, leaving 11 bases between. Germline V gives CDR1 SEHNR, CDR2 FQNEAQ (reference sequence). CDR3 size: 14 residues.

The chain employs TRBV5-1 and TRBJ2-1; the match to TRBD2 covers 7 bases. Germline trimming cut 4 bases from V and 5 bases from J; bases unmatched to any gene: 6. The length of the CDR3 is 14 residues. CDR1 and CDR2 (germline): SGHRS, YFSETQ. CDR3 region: CASSPTSTHNEQFF. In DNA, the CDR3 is TGCGCCAGCAGCCCGACTAGCACCCACAATGAGCAGTTCTTC.

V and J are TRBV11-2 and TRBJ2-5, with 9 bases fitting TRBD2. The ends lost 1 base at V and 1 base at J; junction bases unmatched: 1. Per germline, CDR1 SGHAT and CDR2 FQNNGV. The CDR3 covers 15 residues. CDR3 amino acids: CASSLGGGAQETQYF. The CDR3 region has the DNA TGTGCCAGCAGCTTAGGCGGGGGGGCCCAAGAGACCCAGTACTTC.

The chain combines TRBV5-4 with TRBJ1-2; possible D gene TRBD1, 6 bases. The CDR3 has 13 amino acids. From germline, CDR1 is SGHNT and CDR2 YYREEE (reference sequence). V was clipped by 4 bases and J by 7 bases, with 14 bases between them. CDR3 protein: CASSPGGGSGYTF. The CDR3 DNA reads TGTGCCAGCAGCCCGGGCGGGGGCTCTGGCTACACCTTC.

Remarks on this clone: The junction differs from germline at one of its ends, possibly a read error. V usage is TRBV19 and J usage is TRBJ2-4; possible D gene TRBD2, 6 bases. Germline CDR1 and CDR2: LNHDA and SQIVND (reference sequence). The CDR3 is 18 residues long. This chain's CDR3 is CASSIDLGLPLAKNIQYF. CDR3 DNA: TGTGCCAGTAGTATAGATCTAGGACTACCGTTAGCCAAAAACATTCAGTACTTT.

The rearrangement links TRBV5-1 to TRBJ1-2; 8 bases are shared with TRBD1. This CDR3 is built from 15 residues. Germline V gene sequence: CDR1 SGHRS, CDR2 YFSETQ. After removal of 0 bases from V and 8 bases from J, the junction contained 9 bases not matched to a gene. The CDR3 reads CASSLAGTGFWGYTF. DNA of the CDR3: TGCGCCAGCAGCTTGGCTGGGACAGGTTTCTGGGGCTACACCTTC.

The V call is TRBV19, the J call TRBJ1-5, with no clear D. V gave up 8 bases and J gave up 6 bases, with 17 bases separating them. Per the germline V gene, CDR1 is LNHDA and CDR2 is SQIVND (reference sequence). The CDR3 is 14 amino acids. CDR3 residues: CASSARLPLQPQHF. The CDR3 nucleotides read TGTGCCAGTTCGGCGCGGCTCCCCCTTCAGCCCCAGCATTTT. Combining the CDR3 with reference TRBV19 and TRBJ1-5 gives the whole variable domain DGGITQSPKYLFRKEGQNVTLSCEQNLNHDAMYWYRQDPGQGLRLIYYSQIVNDFQKGDIAEGYSVSREKKESFPLTVTSAQKNPTAFYLCASSARLPLQPQHFGDGTRLSIL.

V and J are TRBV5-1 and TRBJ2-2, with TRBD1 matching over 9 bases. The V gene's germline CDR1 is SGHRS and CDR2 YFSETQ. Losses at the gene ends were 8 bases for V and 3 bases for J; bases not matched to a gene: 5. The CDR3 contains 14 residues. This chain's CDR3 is CASGDRVDTGELFF. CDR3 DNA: TGCGCCAGTGGGGACAGGGTAGACACCGGGGAGCTGTTTTTT.

The CDR3 loop reads CASRPGGQDTQYF. The CDR3 DNA sequence: TGTGCCAGCAGGCCTGGGGGCCAAGATACGCAGTATTTT. The J gene is TRBJ2-3, the V gene TRBV5-8; a weak D match, TRBD1 (6 bases). This CDR3 spans 13 amino acids. CDR1 is SGHTS and CDR2 is YDEGEE in the germline V gene. V was pared by 5 bases and J by 5 bases, with 12 bases between. Using reference TRBV5-8 and TRBJ2-3 for the parts outside the CDR3, the full variable domain is EAGVTQSPTHLIKTRGQQATLRCSPISGHTSVYWYQQALGLGLQFLLWYDEGEERNRGNFPPRFSGRQFPNYSSELNVNALELEDSALYLCASRPGGQDTQYFGPGTRLTVL.

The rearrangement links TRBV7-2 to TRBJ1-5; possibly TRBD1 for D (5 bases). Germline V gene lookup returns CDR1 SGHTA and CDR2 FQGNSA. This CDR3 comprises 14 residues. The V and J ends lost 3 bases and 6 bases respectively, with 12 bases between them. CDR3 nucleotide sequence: TGTGCCAGCAGCTTGGGGAGGGGACGTCAGCCCCAGCATTTT. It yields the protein CASSLGRGRQPQHF.